The present entry profiles one T cell receptor (beta chain) with its context. CDR3 length: 14 amino acids. The germline V gene encodes CDR1 SGHRS and CDR2 YFSETQ. The entry originates in a study of glioma-infiltrating T cells after dendritic cell vaccination. At the level of the study: Autologous tumor lysate was loaded overnight onto monocyte-derived dendritic cells grown 7 to 8 days with IL-4 and GM-CSF.

Sample time point: after dendritic cell vaccination, including at tumor progression/relapse. TCRB CDR3 was amplified from 2 ug genomic DNA or less. Amplification used 60 V beta primers and 13 J beta primers. The protocol was immunoSEQ multiplex PCR, while the TCRdb copy is restricted to in-frame clones and leaves out a portion. Of 100,000 to 120,000 clones listed, 90% are singletons. The TCR originated in a human donor with glioblastoma. The chain links TRBV5-1 to TRBJ2-5, with 12 bases lining up with TRBD1. The DNA end favors TRBJ2-7, so the J call may be wrong. The sequencing here drew on blood, taken after dendritic cell vaccination. DNA of the CDR3: TGCGCCAGCAGCGTGGGGACAGGGGGCGACGAGCAGTACTTC. The encoded protein is CASSVGTGGDEQYF.